The clone carrying this TCR beta chain was observed a few times. Its specificity is unknown. The CDR3 is 15 amino acids. With V trimmed by 3 bases and J by 5 bases, 7 bases remained unmatched. Germline CDR1 LNHDA, CDR2 SQIVND (reference sequence). Each donor was healthy, and each was a bone marrow donor. PCR employed 60 Vbeta and 13 Jbeta primers. Profiling relied on immunoSEQ multiplex PCR, and the TCRdb table lists in-frame clones only, not all of them. The table includes 65,000 to 80,000 clones, around 68% detected once. The sample originates from a study of cytomegalovirus exposure and HLA in healthy donors. Study findings and constraints: Confirmation was obtained in vitro that a few CMV-associated chains are specific for CMV antigens. Several of the most significant clusters appeared linked to common viral pathogens, based on a later analysis.

This TCR was recovered from a man aged 35-49 years in good health and CMV-seropositive. The sample was PBMCs. The chain combines TRBV19 with TRBJ2-3; 8 nucleotides align to TRBD2. The CDR3 DNA reads TGTGCCAGTAGTATGGAGGCGGGGGGAAGAGATACGCAGTATTTT. This gives the protein CASSMEAGGRDTQYF.